Each of the 24 T cell receptor beta chains below was sequenced from the same sample in a study of blood T cell repertoires in COVID-19. TCRdb's table, derived via immunoSEQ multiplex PCR, lists solely in-frame clones and lacks some. Among about 74,000 clones listed, roughly 90% were seen once. Sequenced material: peripheral blood. The receptor set was obtained from a human donor in a cohort sampled during active COVID-19.

The J gene is TRBJ1-2, the V gene TRBV27; D not certain. Looked up from germline, CDR1 is MNHEY and CDR2 is SMNVEV (reference sequence). CDR3 length: 14 residues. V shed 2 bases and J shed 4 bases, with 11 bases lying between them. The DNA of the CDR3 is TGTGCCAGCAGTTTAGGTCTGGGCTTCTATGGCTACACCTTC. It is translated as CASSLGLGFYGYTF.

The genes are TRBV6-2 or TRBV6-3 and TRBJ2-5; D is uncertain. The V end lost 4 bases, the J end lost 5 bases, and 11 bases lay between the germline ends. Germline-derived CDR1 and CDR2 are MNHEY and SVGEGT. This CDR3 spans 13 amino acids. Here the CDR3 reads CASSLYHWETQYF. The CDR3 DNA reads TGTGCCAGCAGTTTGTACCACTGGGAGACCCAGTACTTC.

The V call is TRBV3-1 (or the pseudogene TRBV3-2), the J call TRBJ2-7; 10 positions match TRBD2. Germline V gives CDR1 LGHDT, CDR2 YNNKEL (reference sequence). This CDR3 is built from 16 residues. V lost 0 bases, J lost 5 bases, and 7 bases stayed unmatched. In DNA, the CDR3 is TGTGCCAGCAGCCAAGACCCGGCTAGCGGGAGCAACGAGCAGTACTTC. This encodes CASSQDPASGSNEQYF.

The gene calls are TRBV3-1 (or the pseudogene TRBV3-2) and TRBJ2-1, with 7 bases lining up with TRBD2. V was pared by 1 base and J by 6 bases, with 6 bases of the junction left unmatched. In germline, CDR1 is LGHDT, CDR2 YNNKEL (reference sequence). The CDR3 spans 15 residues. CDR3 sequence: CASSQGLAASNEQFF. CDR3 sequence (DNA): TGTGCCAGCAGCCAAGGTCTAGCGGCCTCCAATGAGCAGTTCTTC.

V gene TRBV29-1 combines with J gene TRBJ1-1, with D perhaps matching TRBD1 (6 bases). Trimming shortened V by 4 bases and J by 7 bases, and 10 bases separated the two germline ends. Germline V gives CDR1 SQVTM, CDR2 ANQGSEA. The CDR3 consists of 11 residues. Here the CDR3 reads CSVGRGGEAFF. CDR3 bases: TGCAGCGTTGGGAGGGGGGGTGAAGCTTTCTTT.

The sample holds one count of this clone. The V and J genes are TRBV10-3 and TRBJ2-7; 7 positions match TRBD2. The length of the CDR3 is 17 residues. Losses at the gene ends were 0 bases for V and 7 bases for J; bases not matched to a gene: 15. Germline V gives CDR1 ENHRY, CDR2 SYGVKD. The CDR3 coding sequence is TGTGCCATCAGTGAGTCAGGACCAGGCGGGAGCCTAGGGGAGCAGTACTTC. Translation gives CAISESGPGGSLGEQYF.

V usage is TRBV30 and J usage is TRBJ1-1, with D uncertain. V was shortened by 4 bases and J by 3 bases, with 12 bases between the two germline ends. CDR1 GTSNPN and CDR2 SVGIG come from the germline V gene (reference sequence). The length of the CDR3 is 13 residues. CDR3 residues: CAWNEGMHTEAFF. The CDR3 nucleotides are TGTGCCTGGAATGAGGGTATGCACACTGAAGCTTTCTTT.

This rearrangement joins TRBV27 to TRBJ2-1, with D perhaps matching TRBD2 (6 bases). Germline-derived CDR1 and CDR2 are MNHEY and SMNVEV (reference sequence). The CDR3 has 16 amino acids. Trimming removed 6 bases at V and 4 bases at J, with 19 bases between. CDR3 in amino acids: CASSSGVKGTYNEQFF. The CDR3 coding sequence is TGTGCCAGCAGCTCGGGGGTTAAGGGTACATACAATGAGCAGTTCTTC.

The genes are TRBV7-7 and TRBJ2-1; a weak D match, TRBD2 (7 bases). CDR1 and CDR2 (germline): SSHAT, FNYEAQ (reference sequence). V shed 1 base and J shed 10 bases, with 11 bases lying between them. The CDR3 extends over 13 amino acids. CDR3 in DNA: TGTGCCAGCAGCTTAGAGGGAGGGGGGGAGCAGTTCTTC. Encoded protein: CASSLEGGGEQFF.

The genes are TRBV9 and TRBJ2-3; no firm D call. Trimming removed 4 bases from V and 2 bases from J, with 5 bases in between. The CDR3 totals 12 residues. Per germline, CDR1 SGDLS and CDR2 YYNGEE. CDR3 in amino acids: CASSPVTDTQYF. For the CDR3, the DNA is TGTGCCAGCAGCCCTGTCACAGATACGCAGTATTTT.

This clone showed up just a few times. This chain links TRBV7-3 with TRBJ1-1; D ambiguous. The V end was cut by 5 bases, the J end by 1 base, with 8 bases between. The CDR3 has 13 residues. The germline CDR1 and CDR2 sequences are SGHTA and FQGTGA. In DNA, the CDR3 is TGTGCCAGCAGCCCAGGCCCGAACACTGAAGCTTTCTTT. Residues: CASSPGPNTEAFF.

This sequence joins TRBV29-1 and TRBJ2-7; D gene unclear. Germline values: CDR1 SQVTM, CDR2 ANQGSEA. The germline V and J ends were trimmed by 4 bases and 0 bases, with 7 bases remaining between them. The CDR3 spans 12 residues. The CDR3 protein is CSVAQSSYEQYF. CDR3 nucleotide sequence: TGCAGCGTTGCACAGAGCTCCTACGAGCAGTACTTC.

This clone was recorded a few times. V usage is TRBV6-2 or TRBV6-3 and J usage is TRBJ2-7; D is uncertain. The CDR3 length is 14 residues. V dropped 1 base and J dropped 0 bases, with 7 bases sitting between them. Germline CDR1 reads MNHEY; CDR2 reads SVGEGT. The CDR3 is CASSYFESSYEQYF. For the CDR3, the DNA is TGTGCCAGCAGTTACTTCGAGAGCTCCTACGAGCAGTACTTC.

V is TRBV6-5 and J is TRBJ2-3, with D perhaps matching TRBD1 (5 bases). The ends were cut back, 0 bases at V and 2 bases at J, with 9 bases in the middle. This CDR3 comprises 15 residues. CDR1 is MNHEY, CDR2 SVGAGI, per germline. The CDR3 is CASSYSGAVTDTQYF. The CDR3 DNA sequence: TGTGCCAGCAGTTACTCAGGGGCGGTCACAGATACGCAGTATTTT.

The chain combines TRBV27 with TRBJ2-2; 11 bases align to TRBD1. Germline CDR1 MNHEY, CDR2 SMNVEV (reference sequence). This CDR3 is 14 amino acids long. V lost 9 bases to trimming and J lost 8 bases; unmatched junction nucleotides: 8. CDR3 in DNA: TGTGCCAGAAAGAGGACAGGGGGCGAGGGGGAGCTGTTTTTT. Translated, it gives CARKRTGGEGELFF.

The chain uses TRBV9 and TRBJ2-7, with 9 positions matching TRBD2. The germline V gene has CDR1 SGDLS and CDR2 YYNGEE. CDR3 length: 15 amino acids. The junction had 5 bases not matched to a gene; V was cut back by 4 bases and J by 0 bases. The CDR3 DNA reads TGTGCCAGCAGCTCCAGCGGGAGGAGCTCCTACGAGCAGTACTTC. It codes for CASSSSGRSSYEQYF.

V gene TRBV3-1 (or the pseudogene TRBV3-2) combines with J gene TRBJ2-3; maybe TRBD1 (5 bases). V was cut by 5 bases and J by 5 bases, with 5 bases left in between. The CDR3 runs to 11 residues. CDR1 is LGHDT and CDR2 is YNNKEL in the germline V gene (reference sequence). The CDR3 here is CASSRGDTQYF. CDR3 bases: TGTGCCAGCAGCAGGGGAGATACGCAGTATTTT.

This CDR3 reads CASSQPIAGDPYNEQFF. CDR3 DNA: TGTGCCAGCAGCCAACCCATAGCGGGCGACCCCTACAATGAGCAGTTCTTC. V is TRBV4-2 and J is TRBJ2-1, with TRBD2 matching 7 bases. V shed 2 bases and J 2 bases; nucleotides not matched to a gene: 9. CDR3 length: 17 residues. Germline V CDR1 and CDR2: LGHNA, YNFKEQ.

A single count supports this clone. The genes are TRBV6-5 and TRBJ2-1; perhaps TRBD1 as D (5 bases). The CDR3 is 14 residues long. CDR1 MNHEY and CDR2 SVGAGI come from the germline V gene. Between the trimmed V and J ends, which lost 10 bases and 1 base, there was a span of 14 bases. CDR3 in DNA: TGTGCCATCAGGAGCAGGGATTCCTACAATGAGCAGTTCTTC. Its protein product is CAIRSRDSYNEQFF.

This clone has only one observation. The chain is built from TRBV5-1 and TRBJ2-1; TRBD2 aligns across 12 bases. The germline CDR1 and CDR2 sequences are SGHRS and YFSETQ. This CDR3 has 18 residues. The V gene end was trimmed by 6 bases and the J gene end by 0 bases; junction bases not matched to a gene: 10. The CDR3 reads CASTSGTSGYSSYNEQFF. The CDR3 DNA is TGCGCCAGCACCTCCGGGACTAGCGGGTATAGCTCCTACAATGAGCAGTTCTTC.

In this sample, this clone turned up once. The V call is TRBV4-2, the J call TRBJ2-7; 7 bases agree with TRBD1. CDR1 and CDR2 from the germline V gene are LGHNA and YNFKEQ. The CDR3 totals 19 residues. V was clipped by 1 base and J by 2 bases; unmatched bases: 17. The CDR3: CASSQVSGASGQRTYEQYF. Written as DNA, the CDR3 is TGTGCCAGCAGCCAAGTAAGTGGAGCCTCGGGACAGAGAACCTACGAGCAGTACTTC.

The chain is built from TRBV27 and TRBJ2-2, with 7 bases identical to TRBD2. Germline assignment: CDR1 MNHEY and CDR2 SMNVEV (reference sequence). CDR3 length: 14 residues. Trimming cost V 6 bases and J 6 bases; bases outside gene matches: 7. In DNA, the CDR3 is TGTGCCAGCAGCTCAAGACTAGCCCCCGGGGAGCTGTTTTTT. Residues: CASSSRLAPGELFF.

The chain combines TRBV9 with TRBJ1-6; D unresolved. The germline V gene encodes CDR1 SGDLS and CDR2 YYNGEE. The CDR3 length is 12 residues. V was shortened by 2 bases and J by 7 bases, with 4 bases between the two germline ends. CDR3 DNA: TGTGCCAGCAGCGTCTTAAATTCACCCCTCCACTTT. As protein: CASSVLNSPLHF.

The chain has TRBV5-1 and TRBJ2-1, with TRBD2 matching 9 bases. V gave up 4 bases and J gave up 4 bases; unmatched junction bases: 9. The CDR3 is 16 residues long. Per germline, CDR1 SGHRS and CDR2 YFSETQ. The CDR3 here is CASSHGSGRLYNEQFF. The CDR3 region has the DNA TGCGCCAGCAGCCACGGAAGCGGGAGGCTATACAATGAGCAGTTCTTC. The entire variable domain, with the rest obtained from reference TRBV5-1 and TRBJ2-1, is as follows: KAGVTQTPRYLIKTRGQQVTLSCSPISGHRSVSWYQQTPGQGLQFLFEYFSETQRNKGNFPGRFSGRQFSNSRSEMNVSTLELGDSALYLCASSHGSGRLYNEQFFGPGTRLTVL.